These 29 T cell receptor beta chains came from one sample sequenced in a study of T cell repertoires in cytomegalovirus infection. MiXCR, run by TCRdb on the reads, gives a single entry per CDR3 protein. Of 350,000 to 550,000 distinct CDR3 sequences listed, around 32% were seen once; the top ten hold roughly an eighth. The material sequenced was PBMCs. Receptors originate from a human donor in good health (CMV status not recorded). Some clones in this sample may be carry-over from other donors' samples.

The V gene is TRBV20-1, the J gene TRBJ2-7; possibly TRBD1 for D (5 bases). Germline CDR1 is DFQATT and CDR2 is SNEGSKA (reference sequence). V lost 6 bases to trimming and J lost 10 bases, with 16 bases between them. The CDR3 length is 11 residues. The CDR3 DNA reads TGCAGTGCAACGCAGGGTTTCGATCAGTACTTC. Amino acid sequence: CSATQGFDQYF.

The table lists this clonotype with a few counts. This sequence joins TRBV6-5 and TRBJ1-5; TRBD1 might be the D (5 bases). CDR1 is MNHEY and CDR2 is SVGAGI in the germline V gene. The CDR3 is made up of 15 amino acids. The V end lost 8 bases, the J end lost 4 bases, and 18 bases lay between the germline ends. The CDR3 nucleotides read TGTGCCAGCTCCCCGGGGGGGGTGGTGAATCAGCCCCAGCATTTT. This sequence encodes CASSPGGVVNQPQHF.

Regarding this clonotype: A read error is possible here, since a much larger clone lies one base away. J is TRBJ1-5 and V is TRBV7-2, with TRBD1 identical over 9 bases. CDR1 and CDR2 from the germline V gene are SGHTA and FQGNSA. This CDR3 comprises 16 residues. CDR3 residues: CASSYTGTGSNQPKHF. The CDR3 DNA sequence: TGTGCCAGCAGCTACACTGGGACAGGGAGCAATCAGCCCAAGCATTTT.

This clonotype was seen a few times. CDR3: CASRMSRDANTGELFF. CDR3 coding DNA: TGTGCCAGCAGAATGTCCCGGGACGCGAACACCGGGGAGCTGTTTTTT. The J gene is TRBJ2-2, the V gene TRBV6-5; D assignment may be TRBD1 or TRBD2 (5 bases each). The CDR3 totals 16 residues. Germline values: CDR1 MNHEY, CDR2 SVGAGI. Trimming stripped 6 bases from V and 0 bases from J, with 14 bases between.

The chain combines TRBV11-2 with TRBJ2-7, with D unclear. Trimming removed 0 bases from V and 3 bases from J, with 9 bases in between. Germline lookup yields CDR1 SGHAT and CDR2 FQNNGV. This CDR3 has 14 residues. DNA for the CDR3: TGTGCCAGCAGCTTAGATAGTACCGTCTACGAGCAGTACTTC. It translates to CASSLDSTVYEQYF.

This clonotype came up a few times. This chain connects TRBV29-1 to TRBJ2-1; D unresolved. CDR3 length: 13 amino acids. Germline V CDR1 and CDR2: SQVTM, ANQGSEA. V was shortened by 2 bases and J by 7 bases, with 12 bases between the two germline ends. In DNA form, the CDR3 reads TGCAGCGTTGAAAGGGAATCGAGGAATGAGCAGTTCTTC. Translating it yields CSVERESRNEQFF.

This rearrangement joins TRBV12-5 to TRBJ1-1; D unclear. Germline CDR1 is LGHNT and CDR2 is FRNRAP. V was clipped by 1 base and J by 0 bases, with 9 bases between them. The CDR3 contains 15 residues. For the CDR3, the DNA is TGTGCTAGTGGTTTGGGGAAGACGGTGAACACTGAAGCTTTCTTT. Amino acids: CASGLGKTVNTEAFF. Full variable domain (rest looked up from reference TRBV12-5 and TRBJ1-1): DARVTQTPRHKVTEMGQEVTMRCQPILGHNTVFWYRQTMMQGLELLAYFRNRAPLDDSGMPKDRFSAEMPDATLATLKIQPSEPRDSAVYFCASGLGKTVNTEAFFGQGTRLTVV.

This rearrangement joins TRBV4-3 to TRBJ2-5; 8 bases align to TRBD1. Trimming took 0 bases from V and 5 from J; bases not matched to a gene: 8. CDR3 length: 16 amino acids. The germline gives CDR1 LGHNA, CDR2 YSLEER. The CDR3 coding sequence is TGCGCCAGCAGCCAAGATCTCGGGACAGGCTGGGAGACCCAGTACTTC. This encodes CASSQDLGTGWETQYF.

This clonotype was counted a few times. V usage is TRBV28 and J usage is TRBJ1-2; possibly TRBD1 for D (5 bases). This CDR3 spans 15 amino acids. Germline V gives CDR1 MDHEN, CDR2 SYDVKM. Trimming shortened V by 7 bases and J by 2 bases, and 17 bases separated the two germline ends. CDR3 loop: CASIPRRTLNYGYTF. The DNA for the CDR3 is TGTGCCAGCATCCCGAGGCGGACATTGAACTATGGCTACACCTTC.

This chain connects TRBV7-8 to TRBJ1-4; D is possibly TRBD1 (5 bases). V shed 5 bases and J shed 2 bases, with 12 bases lying between them. The CDR3 covers 15 residues. CDR1 and CDR2 (germline): SGHVS, FQNEAQ. The CDR3 DNA reads as TGTGCCAGCAGCCCCCGGGGGGGGACTAATGAAAAACTGTTTTTT. Amino acids: CASSPRGGTNEKLFF.

On this clonotype: The junction departs from germline at one end; a sequencing error may be responsible. The V call is TRBV7-2, the J call TRBJ2-5, with 12 bases that match TRBD2. This CDR3 is 18 amino acids long. Germline CDR1 and CDR2: SGHTA and FQGNSA. CDR3 coding DNA: TGTGCCAGTAGATTAGAGAATCTAGCGGGGGGGAGAAAAGAGACCCAATACTTC. This codes for CASRLENLAGGRKETQYF.

This sequence joins TRBV28 and TRBJ1-5; 7 bases match TRBD1. The CDR3 runs 15 residues. Germline lookup yields CDR1 MDHEN and CDR2 SYDVKM. The trim removed 6 bases at V and 1 base at J, leaving 6 bases unmatched. CDR3 nucleotides: TGTGCCAGCAGCCTAACAGGGGTGAGCAATCAGCCCCAGCATTTT. As protein: CASSLTGVSNQPQHF.

This clonotype was seen more than once but under ten times. V usage is TRBV28 and J usage is TRBJ2-5; 10 bases match TRBD1. The V and J ends lost 3 bases and 3 bases, in that order; junction bases with no gene match: 7. Germline V CDR1 and CDR2: MDHEN, SYDVKM. The CDR3 is made up of 16 amino acids. CDR3 protein: CASSFGSGTGEETQYF. The DNA of the CDR3 is TGTGCCAGCAGTTTCGGCTCCGGGACAGGGGAAGAGACCCAGTACTTC.

This clonotype was seen a handful of times. V and J are TRBV12-3 or TRBV12-4 and TRBJ1-4, with TRBD1 matching over 9 bases. Trimming took 5 bases from V and 8 from J; bases not matched to a gene: 15. CDR3 size: 17 residues. The CDR3 DNA reads TGTGCCAGCAGTCCCCAGGGACAGGGAGGTATTGGGGAAAAACTGTTTTTT. This sequence encodes CASSPQGQGGIGEKLFF.

This clonotype has at least ten counts. This chain connects TRBV7-6 to TRBJ2-3; D is possibly TRBD2 (5 bases). Germline V gene data show CDR1 as SGHVS and CDR2 as FNYEAQ. CDR3 length: 12 amino acids. V was trimmed by 5 bases and J by 6 bases, leaving 9 bases between them. The CDR3 sequence is CASSRSGDTQYF. The CDR3 region has the DNA TGTGCCAGCAGCCGTTCGGGGGATACGCAGTATTTT.

The chain joins TRBV10-3 to TRBJ2-7; TRBD1 matches at 7 bases. CDR3 size: 15 residues. Losses at the gene ends were 4 bases for V and 0 bases for J; bases not matched to a gene: 6. Germline V gene lookup returns CDR1 ENHRY and CDR2 SYGVKD. DNA of the CDR3: TGTGCCATCAGTGCCGGACAGGACAGCTCCTACGAGCAGTACTTC. Residues: CAISAGQDSSYEQYF.

A few counts support this clonotype. The chain joins TRBV7-9 to TRBJ1-3; 8 bases are shared with TRBD1. This CDR3 is 15 amino acids long. The junction had 7 bases not matched to a gene; V was cut back by 6 bases and J by 3 bases. Germline assignment: CDR1 SEHNR and CDR2 FQNEAQ (reference sequence). CDR3 nucleotide sequence: TGTGCCAGCAGAGCTCCAGGGGGCTTTGGAAACACCATATATTTT. Its protein is CASRAPGGFGNTIYF.

This clonotype was observed at least ten times. The chain combines TRBV7-9 with TRBJ2-2; no reliable D call. The CDR3 totals 17 residues. The germline V gene has CDR1 SEHNR and CDR2 FQNEAQ (reference sequence). V lost 2 bases and J lost 3, with 16 bases in between. CDR3 in amino acids: CASSLYGRSIDTGELFF. The CDR3 coding sequence is TGTGCCAGCAGCTTATATGGTCGCAGCATAGACACCGGGGAGCTGTTTTTT.

CDR3 residues: CASSLELGSGNTIYF. CDR3 DNA: TGCGCCAGCAGCTTGGAGCTCGGCTCTGGAAACACCATATATTTT. The V gene is TRBV5-1, the J gene TRBJ1-3; D unresolved. Germline CDR1 and CDR2: SGHRS and YFSETQ. The V end was cut by 0 bases, the J end by 0 bases, with 7 bases between. The CDR3 consists of 15 residues. Using reference TRBV5-1 and TRBJ1-3 for the parts outside the CDR3, the full variable domain is KAGVTQTPRYLIKTRGQQVTLSCSPISGHRSVSWYQQTPGQGLQFLFEYFSETQRNKGNFPGRFSGRQFSNSRSEMNVSTLELGDSALYLCASSLELGSGNTIYFGEGSWLTVV.

The genes are TRBV20-1 and TRBJ1-3; 7 positions agree with TRBD1. Germline assignment: CDR1 DFQATT and CDR2 SNEGSKA (reference sequence). There are 14 residues in the CDR3. The trim removed 3 bases at V and 3 bases at J, leaving 5 bases unmatched. The CDR3, as DNA: TGCAGTGCTAGCCGAGGGACAGATGGAAACACCATATATTTT. Protein product: CSASRGTDGNTIYF.

The rearrangement links TRBV18 to TRBJ2-3; D gene ambiguous. V lost 0 bases, J lost 6 bases, and 19 bases lay in between. The CDR3 spans 17 residues. Germline lookup yields CDR1 KGHSH and CDR2 LQKENI. CDR3 DNA: TGTGCCAGCTCACCACCGAGGAACGGAGAGACGGAGGATACGCAGTATTTT. Its translation is CASSPPRNGETEDTQYF.

In this sample, this clonotype turned up a few times. V usage is TRBV6-1 and J usage is TRBJ2-7; 7 nucleotides agree with TRBD2. CDR3 length: 15 residues. Germline-derived CDR1 and CDR2 are MNHNS and SASEGT. V trimming: 4 bases; J trimming: 3 bases; junction bases outside the gene matches: 9. The CDR3 DNA reads as TGTGCCAGCAGTGGCCGCCAGGGAGGGTTCTACGAGCAGTACTTC. It specifies CASSGRQGGFYEQYF.

This clonotype was observed a few times. The chain carries TRBV7-9 and TRBJ1-2, with D unresolved. The ends were cut back, 5 bases at V and 5 bases at J, with 18 bases in the middle. CDR1 and CDR2 from the germline V gene are SEHNR and FQNEAQ (reference sequence). This CDR3 has 15 residues. DNA of the CDR3: TGTGCCAGCAGCGTCCGGAGGTCTGTCGAGTATGGCTACACCTTC. Protein product: CASSVRRSVEYGYTF.

About this clonotype itself: Possible read error: a much larger clone is one base away. The CDR3 DNA reads TGTGCCAGCAGGTTTTACAGGGGTCTGGAGCAGTACTTC. It is translated as CASRFYRGLEQYF. The rearrangement joins TRBV12-3 or TRBV12-4 to TRBJ2-7, with 7 bases identical to TRBD1. This CDR3 spans 13 amino acids. The junction had 9 bases not matched to a gene; V was cut back by 6 bases and J by 7 bases.

This clonotype was detected only a few times. The V gene is TRBV19, the J gene TRBJ2-1; D call uncertain. Looked up from germline, CDR1 is LNHDA and CDR2 is SQIVND (reference sequence). Trimming took 6 bases from V and 5 from J, leaving 11 bases between them. CDR3 length: 13 residues. The DNA of the CDR3 is TGTGCCAGTAGCTTCGCAGAGAACAATGAGCAGTTCTTC. Residues: CASSFAENNEQFF.

This rearrangement joins TRBV7-9 to TRBJ2-5; D not resolved. V lost 5 bases, J lost 2 bases, and 21 bases lay in between. Germline V gene sequence: CDR1 SEHNR, CDR2 FQNEAQ (reference sequence). This CDR3 comprises 17 residues. CDR3 loop: CASSPWFRQVGQETQYF. The CDR3 DNA follows: TGTGCCAGCAGCCCCTGGTTCCGCCAGGTAGGACAAGAGACCCAGTACTTC.

In its sample, this clonotype was seen many times. V usage is TRBV4-1 and J usage is TRBJ1-2; D gene ambiguous. The V and J ends lost 4 bases and 4 bases respectively, with 16 bases between them. The germline V gene encodes CDR1 MGHRA and CDR2 YSYEKL. There are 15 residues in the CDR3. For the CDR3, the DNA is TGCGCCAGCAGCCCCGCGAGAGGGCCAGCCTATGGCTACACCTTC. This translates into CASSPARGPAYGYTF.

There are a few counts of this clonotype. The CDR3 bases are TGTGCCACCAGCAGAGATCCCGACGGGACATCTAATGAAAAACTGTTTTTT. The encoded protein is CATSRDPDGTSNEKLFF. This sequence joins TRBV15 and TRBJ1-4, with D tentatively TRBD1 (6 bases). CDR1 is LNHNV, CDR2 YYDKDF, per germline (reference sequence). V was trimmed by 0 bases and J by 3 bases, leaving 14 bases between them. The CDR3 contains 17 residues.

This clonotype was detected many times. CDR3 loop: CASRSTGNTEAFF. CDR3 sequence (DNA): TGTGCCAGCAGGAGTACAGGAAACACTGAAGCTTTCTTT. The chain is built from TRBV25-1 and TRBJ1-1, with D possibly TRBD1 on 5 matching bases. This CDR3 contains 13 residues. The ends were cut back, 6 bases at V and 2 bases at J, with 10 bases in the middle. Germline CDR1 and CDR2: MGHDK and SYGVNS.